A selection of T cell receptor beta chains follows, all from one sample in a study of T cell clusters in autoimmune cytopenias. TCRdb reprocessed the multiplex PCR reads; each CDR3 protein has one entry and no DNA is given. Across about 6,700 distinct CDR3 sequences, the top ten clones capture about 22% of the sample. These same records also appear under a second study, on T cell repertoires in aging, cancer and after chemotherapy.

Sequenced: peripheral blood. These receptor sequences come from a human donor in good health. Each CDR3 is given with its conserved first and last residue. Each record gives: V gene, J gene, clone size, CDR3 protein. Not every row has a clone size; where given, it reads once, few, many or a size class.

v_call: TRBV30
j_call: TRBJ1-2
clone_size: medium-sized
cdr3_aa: CAWDNLDSVYYGYTF

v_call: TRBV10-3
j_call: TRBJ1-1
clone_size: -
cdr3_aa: CAISESNRDAFF

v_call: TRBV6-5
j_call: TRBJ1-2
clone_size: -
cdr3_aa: CASRPSTRGGYTF

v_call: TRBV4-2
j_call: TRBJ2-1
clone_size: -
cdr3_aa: CASSQESAGAGTYNEQFF

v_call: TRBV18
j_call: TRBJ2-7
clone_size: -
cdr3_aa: CASSPREGSEQYF

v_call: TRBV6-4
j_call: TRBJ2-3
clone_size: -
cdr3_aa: CASSELAGALDTQYF

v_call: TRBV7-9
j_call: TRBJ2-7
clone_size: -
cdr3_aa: CASSPREGASYEQYF

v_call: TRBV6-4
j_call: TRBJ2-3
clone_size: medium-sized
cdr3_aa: CASSDSSGGADTQYF

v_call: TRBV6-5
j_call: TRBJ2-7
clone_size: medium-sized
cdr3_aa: CASIPERRDTSYEQYF

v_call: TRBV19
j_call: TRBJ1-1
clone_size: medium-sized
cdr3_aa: CASSRTLFGMNTEAFF

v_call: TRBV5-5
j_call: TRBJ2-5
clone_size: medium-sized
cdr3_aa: CASSLPGSETQYF

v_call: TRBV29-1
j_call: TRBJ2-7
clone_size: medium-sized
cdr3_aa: CSVKWAASGSYEQYF

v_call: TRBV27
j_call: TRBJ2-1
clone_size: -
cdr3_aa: CASSSGLNNEQFF

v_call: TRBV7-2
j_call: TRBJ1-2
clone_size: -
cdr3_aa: CASSLVRVWVYGYTF

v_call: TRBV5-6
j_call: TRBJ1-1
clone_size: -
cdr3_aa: CASSWSGQGNTEAFF

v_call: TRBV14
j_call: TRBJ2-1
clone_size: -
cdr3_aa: CASSQGGSLDNEQFF

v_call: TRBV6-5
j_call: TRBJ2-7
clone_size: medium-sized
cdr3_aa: CASSYSRDRAPYEQYF

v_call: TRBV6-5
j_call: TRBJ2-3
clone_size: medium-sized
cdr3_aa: CASRRSSDTQYF

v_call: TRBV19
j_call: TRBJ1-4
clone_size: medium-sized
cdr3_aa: CASSTTGGTTNEKLFF

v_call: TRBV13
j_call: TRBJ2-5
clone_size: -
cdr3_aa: CASSLGLEETQYF

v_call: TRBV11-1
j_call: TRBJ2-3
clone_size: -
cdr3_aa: CASSLGARADTQYF

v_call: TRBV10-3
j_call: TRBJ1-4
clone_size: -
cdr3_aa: CAISEGGSEKLFF

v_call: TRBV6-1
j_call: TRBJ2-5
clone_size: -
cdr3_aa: CAIYSGLGETQYF

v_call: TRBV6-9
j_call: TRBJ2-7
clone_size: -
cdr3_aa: CASSGGTSSSYEQYF

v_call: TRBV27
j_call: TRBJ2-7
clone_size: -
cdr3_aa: CASSLRDLAYEQYF

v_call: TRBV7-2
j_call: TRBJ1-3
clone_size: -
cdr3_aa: CASSLVLAGNTIYF

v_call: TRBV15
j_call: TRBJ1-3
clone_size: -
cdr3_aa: CATSRGILSGSGPGNTIYF

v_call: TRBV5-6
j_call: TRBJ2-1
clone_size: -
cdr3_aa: CASSLGWTSGDNEQFF

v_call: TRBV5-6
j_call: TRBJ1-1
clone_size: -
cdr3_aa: CASSRRGPGDTEAFF

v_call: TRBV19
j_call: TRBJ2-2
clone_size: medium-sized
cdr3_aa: CASSSARTGETGELFF

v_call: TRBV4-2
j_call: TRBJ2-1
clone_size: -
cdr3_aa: CASSQERLINEQFF

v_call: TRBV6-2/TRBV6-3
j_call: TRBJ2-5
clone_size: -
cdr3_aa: CARKTPYQETQYF

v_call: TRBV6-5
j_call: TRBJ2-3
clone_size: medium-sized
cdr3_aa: CATAFRVGTDTQYF

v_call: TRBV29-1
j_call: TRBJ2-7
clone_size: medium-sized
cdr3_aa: CSVESYSYEQYF

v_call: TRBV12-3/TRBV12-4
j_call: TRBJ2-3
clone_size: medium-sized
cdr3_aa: CASCIQDTQYF